This TCR beta chain appears in the sequencing data of a study of shared clonotypes between healthy human individuals. Background on the study: Three plates were used per donor for CD4 naive, three for CD4 memory, two for CD8 naive and one for CD8 memory. Overall study findings and caveats: Researchers found naive subsets generally carried larger estimated richness than memory subsets.

Donors had no recently reported acute infections or vaccinations and were HIV-negative. The repertoire was sequenced with immunoSEQ multiplex PCR; TCRdb's copy has only in-frame clones and lacks some. The sample has around 690,000 clones, roughly 87% seen once. CDR1 and CDR2 (germline): MNHEY, SMNVEV (reference sequence). The CDR3 has 14 amino acids. V was cut by 3 bases and J by 9 bases, with 15 bases left in between. A note on this clone: Its antigen is currently unknown.

Sequencing input: memory CD8+ T cells from PBMCs. Documented subset: CD45RO+ cells pooled with CCR7-negative TemRA cells. The clonotype comes from a man between 18 and 35 years old in good health. Some clones in this sample may be carry-over from other donors' samples. This chain uses TRBV27 with TRBJ2-1; D tentatively fits TRBD1 or TRBD2 (5 bases each). The CDR3 sequence is CASSLRLGAGEQFF. The CDR3 nucleotides are TGTGCCAGCAGTTTGAGGCTCGGGGCGGGTGAGCAGTTCTTC.